The entry below gives a single T cell receptor beta chain sequence along with its context. This CDR3 spans 14 amino acids. Germline V gene sequence: CDR1 LNHDA, CDR2 SQIVND (reference sequence). The ends lost 4 bases at V and 4 bases at J; junction bases unmatched: 5. Clones were read by immunoSEQ multiplex PCR, and TCRdb kept only the in-frame ones, dropping some. This sample has about 27,000 clones, with roughly 80% found just once. The memory gate held CD4+ cells that were not CD45RA+CCR7+CD95- naive cells, over 98% pure. The sample comes from a study of human CD4 T cells and Enterobacteriaceae. This chain connects TRBV19 to TRBJ1-2, with TRBD1 matching over 8 bases. This TCR was sampled from a human donor in good health. Sequences were obtained from memory CD4+ T cells from blood. The CDR3 loop is CASSRTTGVYGYTF. The CDR3 coding sequence is TGTGCCAGTAGTAGGACGACAGGGGTCTATGGCTACACCTTC. The variable domain in full, with the rest retrieved from reference TRBV19 and TRBJ1-2, is DGGITQSPKYLFRKEGQNVTLSCEQNLNHDAMYWYRQDPGQGLRLIYYSQIVNDFQKGDIAEGYSVSREKKESFPLTVTSAQKNPTAFYLCASSRTTGVYGYTFGSGTRLTVV.